This T cell receptor (beta chain) originates from a study of T-cell reconstitution after alpha-beta-depleted transplantation in children. Findings and caveats of the study: Surviving recipient T cells and intrathymic progenitors accounted for some patients' high TCRbeta diversity at day 60. Newly made T cells mostly supplied T-cell counts and diversity one year after transplant. About two months after transplant, alpha-beta T cells reportedly came from several hundred expanded graft clones.

This CDR3 contains 16 residues. The germline V gene encodes CDR1 LGHDT and CDR2 YNNKEL (reference sequence). V gave up 6 bases and J gave up 2 bases; unmatched junction bases: 9. A word on this clonotype: Its antigen is not identified.

The TCRbeta library incorporated unique molecular identifiers. TCRdb processed the PCR reads anew with MiXCR; each CDR3 protein has one entry. This table holds 300,000 to 400,000 distinct CDR3 sequences, about a sixth found once. The J gene is TRBJ2-7, the V gene TRBV3-1, with TRBD2 identical over 11 bases. Sequenced material: PBMCs, mostly from graft donor cells, taken 360 days after TCRalphabeta/CD19-depleted stem cell transplant. The sequence derives from a male patient aged 2 to 9 who had a stem cell transplant for acute lymphoblastic leukemia, so the T cells may come from the graft donor. The CDR3 DNA follows: TGTGCCAGCAGTCATCTTACTAGCGGGAGTCCCTACGAGCAGTACTTC. It specifies CASSHLTSGSPYEQYF.